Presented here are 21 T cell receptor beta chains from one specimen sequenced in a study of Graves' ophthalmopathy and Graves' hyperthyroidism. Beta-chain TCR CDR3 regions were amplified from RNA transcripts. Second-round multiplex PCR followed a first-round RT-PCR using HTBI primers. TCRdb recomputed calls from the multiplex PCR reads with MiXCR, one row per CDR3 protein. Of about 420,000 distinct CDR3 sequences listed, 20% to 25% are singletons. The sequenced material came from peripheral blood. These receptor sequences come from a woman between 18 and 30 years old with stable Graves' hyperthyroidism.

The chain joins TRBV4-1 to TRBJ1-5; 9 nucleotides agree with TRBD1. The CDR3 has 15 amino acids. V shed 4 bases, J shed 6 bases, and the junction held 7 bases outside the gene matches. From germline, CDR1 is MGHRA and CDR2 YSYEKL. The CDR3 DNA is TGCGCCAGCAGCCTGGGGACAGGGAGCTCTCAGCCCCAGCATTTT. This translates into CASSLGTGSSQPQHF.

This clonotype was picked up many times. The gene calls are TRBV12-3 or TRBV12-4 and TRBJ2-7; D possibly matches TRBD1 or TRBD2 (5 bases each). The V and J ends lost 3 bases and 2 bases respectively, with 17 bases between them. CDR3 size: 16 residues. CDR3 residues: CASSFEMMGTTYEQYF. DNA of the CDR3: TGTGCCAGCAGTTTCGAGATGATGGGGACGACCTACGAGCAGTACTTC.

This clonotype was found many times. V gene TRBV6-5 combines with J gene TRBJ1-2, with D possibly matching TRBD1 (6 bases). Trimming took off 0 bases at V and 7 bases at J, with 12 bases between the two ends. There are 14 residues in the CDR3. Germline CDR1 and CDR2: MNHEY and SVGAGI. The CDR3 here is CASSYSGGLGGYTF. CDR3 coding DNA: TGTGCCAGCAGTTACTCTGGGGGCCTGGGTGGCTACACCTTC.

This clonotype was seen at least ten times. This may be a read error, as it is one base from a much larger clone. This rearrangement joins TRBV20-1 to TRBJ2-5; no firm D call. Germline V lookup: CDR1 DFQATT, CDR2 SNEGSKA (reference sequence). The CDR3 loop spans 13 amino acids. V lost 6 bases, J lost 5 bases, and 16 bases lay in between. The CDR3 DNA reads TGCAGTGCCGCATACTTAAGGCGGGAGACCCAGTACTTC. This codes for CSAAYLRRETQYF.

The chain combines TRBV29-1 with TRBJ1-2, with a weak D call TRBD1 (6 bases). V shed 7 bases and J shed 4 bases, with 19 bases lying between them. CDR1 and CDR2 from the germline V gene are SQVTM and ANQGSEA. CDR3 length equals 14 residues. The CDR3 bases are TGCAGCGCCTTCCCAACAGGGAAAGGCTATGGCTACACCTTC. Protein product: CSAFPTGKGYGYTF.

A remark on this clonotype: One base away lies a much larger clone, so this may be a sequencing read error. CDR3 in amino acids: CAISEGTGGSYEQYF. CDR3 DNA: TGTGCCATCAGTGAAGGGACAGGGGGCTCCTACGAGCAGTACTTC. The rearrangement links TRBV10-3 to TRBJ2-7, with TRBD1 matching over 11 bases. From germline, CDR1 is ENHRY and CDR2 SYGVKD. CDR3 length: 15 residues. J gave up 0 bases and V 3 bases, and 1 base lay outside the gene matches.

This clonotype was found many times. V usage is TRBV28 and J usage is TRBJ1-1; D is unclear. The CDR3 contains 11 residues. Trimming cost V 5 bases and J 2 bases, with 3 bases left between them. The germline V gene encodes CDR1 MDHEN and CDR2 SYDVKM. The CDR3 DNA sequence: TGTGCCAGCAGTGCCAACACTGAAGCTTTCTTT. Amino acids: CASSANTEAFF.

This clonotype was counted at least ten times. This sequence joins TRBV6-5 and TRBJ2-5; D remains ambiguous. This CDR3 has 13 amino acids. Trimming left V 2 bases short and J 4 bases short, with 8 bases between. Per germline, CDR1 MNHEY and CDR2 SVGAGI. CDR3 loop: CASSYVIGETQYF. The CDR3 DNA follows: TGTGCCAGCAGTTACGTGATCGGAGAGACCCAGTACTTC.

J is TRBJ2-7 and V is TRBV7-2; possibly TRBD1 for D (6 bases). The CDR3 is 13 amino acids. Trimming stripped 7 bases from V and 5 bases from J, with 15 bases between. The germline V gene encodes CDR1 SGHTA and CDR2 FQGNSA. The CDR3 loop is CASTGVYGHEQYF. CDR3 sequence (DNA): TGTGCCAGCACAGGGGTCTATGGGCACGAGCAGTACTTC.

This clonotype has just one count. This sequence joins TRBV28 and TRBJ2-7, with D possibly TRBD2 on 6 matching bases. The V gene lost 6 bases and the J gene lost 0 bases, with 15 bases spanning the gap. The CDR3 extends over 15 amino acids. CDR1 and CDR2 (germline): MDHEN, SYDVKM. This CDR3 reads CASRNGGEGSYEQYF. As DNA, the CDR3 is TGTGCCAGCAGAAACGGGGGAGAAGGCTCCTACGAGCAGTACTTC.

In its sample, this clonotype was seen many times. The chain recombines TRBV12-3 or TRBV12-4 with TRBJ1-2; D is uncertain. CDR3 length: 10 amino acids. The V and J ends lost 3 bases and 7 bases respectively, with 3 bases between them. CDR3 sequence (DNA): TGTGCCAGCAGTTTCTCTGGCTACACCTTC. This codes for CASSFSGYTF.

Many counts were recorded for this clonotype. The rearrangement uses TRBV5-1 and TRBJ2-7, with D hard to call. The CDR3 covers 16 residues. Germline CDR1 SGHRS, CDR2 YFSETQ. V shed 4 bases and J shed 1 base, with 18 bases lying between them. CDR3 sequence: CASSDKFWKLSYEQYF. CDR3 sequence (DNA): TGCGCCAGCAGCGACAAATTTTGGAAGCTTTCCTACGAGCAGTACTTC.

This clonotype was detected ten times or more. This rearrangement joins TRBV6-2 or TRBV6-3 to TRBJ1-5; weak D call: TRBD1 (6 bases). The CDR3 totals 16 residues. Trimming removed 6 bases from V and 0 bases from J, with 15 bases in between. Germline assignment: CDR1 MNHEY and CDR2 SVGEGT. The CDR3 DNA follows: TGTGCCAGCAGGAACTTGGGGGCTTATAGCAATCAGCCCCAGCATTTT. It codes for CASRNLGAYSNQPQHF.

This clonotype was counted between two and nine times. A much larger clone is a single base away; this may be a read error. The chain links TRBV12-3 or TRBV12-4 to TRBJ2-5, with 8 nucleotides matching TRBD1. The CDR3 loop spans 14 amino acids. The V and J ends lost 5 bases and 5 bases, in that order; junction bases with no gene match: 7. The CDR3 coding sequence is TGTGCCAGCAGTACCCGGACAGGGCCGGAGACCCAGTACTTC. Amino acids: CASSTRTGPETQYF.

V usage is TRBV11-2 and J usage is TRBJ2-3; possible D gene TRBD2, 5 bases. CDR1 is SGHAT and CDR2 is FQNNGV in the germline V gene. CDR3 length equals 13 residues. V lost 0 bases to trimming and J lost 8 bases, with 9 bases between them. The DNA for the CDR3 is TGTGCCAGCAGCTTAGATCTAGGAGGTACGCAGTATTTT. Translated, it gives CASSLDLGGTQYF.

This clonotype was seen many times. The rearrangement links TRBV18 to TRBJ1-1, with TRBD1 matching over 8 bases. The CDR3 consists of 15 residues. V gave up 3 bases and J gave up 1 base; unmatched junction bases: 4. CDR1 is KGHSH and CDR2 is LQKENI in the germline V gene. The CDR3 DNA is TGTGCCAGCTCACCTCCCGGGACAGGGAACACTGAAGCTTTCTTT. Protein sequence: CASSPPGTGNTEAFF.

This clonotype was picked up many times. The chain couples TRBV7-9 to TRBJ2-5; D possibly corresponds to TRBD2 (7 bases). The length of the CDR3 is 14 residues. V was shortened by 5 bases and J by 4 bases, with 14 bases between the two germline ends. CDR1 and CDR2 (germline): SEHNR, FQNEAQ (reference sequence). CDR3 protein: CASSRGAMLETQYF. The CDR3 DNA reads TGTGCCAGCAGCCGGGGGGCGATGTTAGAGACCCAGTACTTC.

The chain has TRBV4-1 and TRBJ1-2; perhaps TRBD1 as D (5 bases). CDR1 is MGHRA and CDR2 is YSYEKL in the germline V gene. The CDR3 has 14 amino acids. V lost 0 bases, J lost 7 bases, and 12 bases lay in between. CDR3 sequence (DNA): TGCGCCAGCAGCCAAGAGTGGGCCAGGGCTGGCTACACCTTC. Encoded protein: CASSQEWARAGYTF.

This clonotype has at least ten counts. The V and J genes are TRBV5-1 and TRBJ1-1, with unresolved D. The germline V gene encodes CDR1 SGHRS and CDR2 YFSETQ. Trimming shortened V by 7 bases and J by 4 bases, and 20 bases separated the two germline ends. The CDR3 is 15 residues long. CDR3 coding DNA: TGCGCCAGCCGACCCCAGGAGGGATTCGGCACTGAAGCTTTCTTT. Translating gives CASRPQEGFGTEAFF.

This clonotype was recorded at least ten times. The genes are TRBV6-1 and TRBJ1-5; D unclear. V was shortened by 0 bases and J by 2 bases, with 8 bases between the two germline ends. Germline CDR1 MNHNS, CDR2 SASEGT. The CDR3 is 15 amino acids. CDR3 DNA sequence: TGTGCCAGCAGTGAAGCGGGAAGGGGCAATCAGCCCCAGCATTTT. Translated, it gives CASSEAGRGNQPQHF.

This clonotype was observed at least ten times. CDR3 sequence reads: CASSLDLAGGVYEQYF. As DNA, the CDR3 is TGTGCCAGCAGCTTAGACCTAGCGGGAGGGGTTTACGAGCAGTACTTC. This rearrangement joins TRBV11-2 to TRBJ2-7; 12 positions agree with TRBD2. Germline CDR1 reads SGHAT; CDR2 reads FQNNGV. The CDR3 consists of 16 residues. J gave up 4 bases and V 0 bases, and 4 bases lay outside the gene matches.